The rows below give T cell receptor beta chains drawn from one sample of a study of control samples from healthy donors and cancer patients. Data came from immunoSEQ multiplex PCR; TCRdb stores just in-frame clones and leaves some out. The sample contains under 150,000 clones, 87% of which appear only once. The sequenced sample consisted of blood. The origin of the receptors is a man aged 40-50 years in good health. CDR3s include the opening cysteine and the closing phenylalanine or tryptophan. The D gene is left open where the match is weak. Size tells how often a clone was seen (once, few, many) or the class of an expanded clone, and some rows leave it out.

NA	TRBV5-1	TRBJ2-2	NA	CASSLAEVENFWGTGELFF	TGCGCCAGCAGCTTGGCCGAGGTAGAAAATTTTTGGGGCACCGGGGAGCTGTTTTTT
NA	TRBV5-1	TRBJ1-3	NA	CASSLGESGNTIYF	TGCGCCAGCAGCTTAGGGGAGTCTGGAAACACCATATATTTT
NA	TRBV28	TRBJ1-5	NA	CASSLPGEDQPQHF	TGTGCCAGCAGTTTGCCAGGGGAGGATCAGCCCCAGCATTTT
NA	TRBV6-6	TRBJ1-5	NA	CASSDGAGPQHF	TGTGCCAGCAGCGACGGTGCGGGGCCCCAGCATTTT
TRBD1	TRBV24-1	TRBJ1-4	once	CATSDGQGINEKLFF	TGTGCCACCAGTGACGGACAGGGGATTAATGAAAAACTGTTTTTT
NA	TRBV7-2	TRBJ1-3	NA	CASSSSQQLGNTIYF	TGTGCCAGCAGCTCTTCCCAGCAGCTTGGAAACACCATATATTTT
TRBD2	TRBV9	TRBJ2-1	NA	CASSVAPLGGGANEQFF	TGTGCCAGCAGCGTAGCCCCCCTAGGCGGGGGGGCGAATGAGCAGTTCTTC
NA	TRBV30	TRBJ1-3	NA	CAWSVLGRGAFAGNTIYF	TGTGCCTGGAGTGTTTTGGGGAGGGGGGCCTTTGCTGGAAACACCATATATTTT
NA	TRBV6-5	TRBJ1-1	NA	CASSYSPGVTEAFF	TGTGCCAGCAGTTACTCGCCAGGGGTCACTGAAGCTTTCTTT
NA	TRBV6-6	TRBJ2-5	NA	CASSYMGTETQYF	TGTGCCAGCAGTTATATGGGGACTGAGACCCAGTACTTC
TRBD1	TRBV14	TRBJ2-1	NA	CASRPGGTGAKSSYNEQFF	TGTGCCAGCAGGCCGGGAGGGACAGGGGCTAAGAGCTCCTACAATGAGCAGTTCTTC
TRBD2	TRBV7-8	TRBJ2-2	NA	CASSFSGLAGGRGTGELFF	TGTGCCAGCAGCTTCTCGGGACTAGCGGGGGGGCGAGGTACCGGGGAGCTGTTTTTT
NA	TRBV6-6	TRBJ2-2	NA	CASSYTTGELFF	TGTGCCAGCAGTTATACGACCGGGGAGCTGTTTTTT
TRBD1	TRBV6-4	TRBJ2-1	NA	CASSTETGTGKQFF	TGTGCCAGCAGTACAGAGACCGGGACAGGGAAGCAGTTCTTC
NA	TRBV11-3	TRBJ1-1	NA	CASARGGNTEAFF	TGTGCCAGCGCGCGCGGGGGTAACACTGAAGCTTTCTTT
NA	TRBV9	TRBJ1-3	NA	CASSPIYSGNTIYF	TGTGCCAGCAGCCCGATCTACTCTGGAAACACCATATATTTT
TRBD1	TRBV11-2	TRBJ1-6	NA	CASRSTGDRSRPLHF	TGTGCCAGCAGGTCCACAGGGGATAGATCGAGGCCCCTCCACTTT
NA	TRBV12-3/TRBV12-4	TRBJ1-5	NA	CASSRLRNQPQHF	TGTGCCAGCAGCCGGCTCAGAAATCAGCCCCAGCATTTT
NA	TRBV11-3	TRBJ2-2	few	CASTIGTLYTGELFF	TGTGCCAGCACCATCGGGACTCTTTACACCGGGGAGCTGTTTTTT
NA	TRBV15	TRBJ1-2	NA	CATSRDQTASRGYTF	TGTGCCACCAGCAGAGATCAAACAGCCTCTCGGGGCTACACCTTC
TRBD1	TRBV2	TRBJ1-5	NA	CASQGQGFSNQPQHF	TGTGCCAGCCAAGGACAGGGGTTTAGCAATCAGCCCCAGCATTTT
NA	TRBV6-5	TRBJ1-1	NA	CASRGLQGMNTEAFF	TGTGCCAGCAGGGGGTTACAGGGCATGAACACTGAAGCTTTCTTT
NA	TRBV18	TRBJ2-1	NA	CASSPPETGAYNEQFF	TGTGCCAGCTCACCACCGGAGACGGGGGCCTACAATGAGCAGTTCTTC
TRBD1	TRBV6-6	TRBJ1-5	NA	CASRQGSINQPQHF	TGTGCCAGCCGACAGGGATCGATAAATCAGCCCCAGCATTTT
NA	TRBV7-9	TRBJ1-6	NA	CASSHYGYSPLHF	TGTGCCAGCAGCCACTACGGGTACTCACCCCTCCACTTT
TRBD1	TRBV2	TRBJ1-4	NA	CASSEEDRANEKLFF	TGTGCCAGCAGTGAAGAGGACAGGGCGAATGAAAAACTGTTTTTT
NA	TRBV30	TRBJ1-6	once	CAWSARGASSYNSPLHF	TGTGCCTGGAGTGCTAGGGGCGCGAGCTCCTATAATTCACCCCTCCACTTT
NA	TRBV7-2	TRBJ2-5	NA	CASSFRSAGTFETQYF	TGTGCCAGCAGCTTCAGATCCGCTGGGACGTTTGAGACCCAGTACTTC
TRBD2	TRBV4-2	TRBJ2-1	NA	CASSQDGGGALSYNEQFF	TGTGCCAGCAGCCAAGATGGCGGGGGGGCCCTTTCCTACAATGAGCAGTTCTTC
NA	TRBV6-5	TRBJ1-1	NA	CASSWEPSSTEAFF	TGTGCCAGCAGCTGGGAGCCCAGCAGCACTGAAGCTTTCTTT
TRBD1	TRBV11-3	TRBJ2-5	NA	CASSGRDRGGAGTQYF	TGTGCCAGCAGCGGGAGAGACAGGGGGGGGGCTGGGACCCAGTACTTC
NA	TRBV7-2	TRBJ2-2	NA	CASSSTGGNTGELFF	TGTGCCAGCAGCTCTACGGGGGGCAACACCGGGGAGCTGTTTTTT